One T cell receptor beta chain is described in this entry. Its specificity is unknown. The data belong to a study of T cell repertoires in ileal Crohn's disease. Study-level results: Clonal expansions were more frequent in active smokers than non-smokers at surgery.

In germline, CDR1 is SNHLY, CDR2 FYNNEI. CDR3 length: 14 amino acids. The J segment lost 4 bases and the V segment lost 6 bases, leaving 4 bases of the junction unmatched. Method: immunoSEQ multiplex PCR; TCRdb's copy keeps in-frame clones and lacks some. Among tens of thousands of clones, about 82% were seen once, and the ten largest hold around 20%. The sample taken for sequencing was ileal tissue. The sequence was collected from an adult with Crohn's disease. The chain joins TRBV2 to TRBJ2-5; 11 bases match TRBD2. The CDR3 DNA reads as TGTGCCAGCAGCATAGCGGGAGGGCGAGAGACCCAGTACTTC. Protein product: CASSIAGGRETQYF.